The 12 T cell receptor beta chains given below trace back to one sample, sequenced in a study of cytomegalovirus exposure and HLA in healthy donors. Primers included in the PCR were 60 Vbeta and 13 Jbeta primers. Sequencing used immunoSEQ multiplex PCR; TCRdb keeps in-frame clones, though not all of them. The sample's table shows 150,000 to 200,000 clones. Sequences were obtained from PBMCs. These receptors all come from a woman younger than 35 in good health and CMV-seropositive.

The chain carries TRBV2 and TRBJ2-5; D perhaps matches TRBD2 (5 bases). CDR1 is SNHLY, CDR2 FYNNEI, per germline. Between the trimmed V and J ends, which lost 0 bases and 13 bases, there was a span of 9 bases. This CDR3 spans 11 amino acids. CDR3 in amino acids: CASSEAGAPYF. CDR3 coding DNA: TGTGCCAGCAGTGAAGCGGGAGCACCGTACTTC.

The J gene is TRBJ1-3, the V gene TRBV4-2, with 7 nucleotides matching TRBD1. The V segment lost 2 bases and the J segment 3 bases; nucleotides outside the gene matches: 16. Germline V gene data show CDR1 as LGHNA and CDR2 as YNFKEQ. This CDR3 is 19 amino acids long. The CDR3 sequence is CASSQFVFSTGQSGNTIYF. The CDR3 DNA follows: TGTGCCAGCAGCCAATTCGTATTTAGTACGGGACAGAGTGGAAACACCATATATTTT.

CDR3 nucleotides: TGTGCCAGCAGCTTAGAGGGCGGGACTAACTATGGCTACACCTTC. The encoded protein is CASSLEGGTNYGYTF. The chain carries TRBV7-9 and TRBJ1-2; D is unclear. The CDR3 has 15 residues. The V end lost 1 base, the J end lost 0 bases, and 9 bases lay between the germline ends. CDR1 and CDR2 from the germline V gene are SEHNR and FQNEAQ (reference sequence). The variable domain in full, completed from reference TRBV7-9 and TRBJ1-2, reads DTGVSQNPRHKITKRGQNVTFRCDPISEHNRLYWYRQTLGQGPEFLTYFQNEAQLEKSRLLSDRFSAERPKGSFSTLEIQRTEQGDSAMYLCASSLEGGTNYGYTFGSGTRLTVV.

The chain uses TRBV18 and TRBJ2-7; maybe TRBD2 (7 bases). With 0 bases removed from V and 6 bases from J, the gap between germline ends came to 18 bases. The V gene's germline CDR1 is KGHSH and CDR2 LQKENI. The length of the CDR3 is 16 residues. The CDR3, as DNA: TGTGCCAGCTCACCACCCAGCCAACAGGGAGGGCCCGAGCAGTACTTC. Amino acids: CASSPPSQQGGPEQYF.

This chain joins TRBV7-2 and TRBJ2-4; a possible D gene is TRBD1 (5 bases). CDR1 SGHTA and CDR2 FQGNSA come from the germline V gene. V gave up 2 bases and J gave up 4 bases, with 9 bases separating them. This CDR3 has 14 residues. CDR3 sequence reads: CASSLLRTKNIQYF. CDR3 DNA sequence: TGTGCCAGCAGCTTACTTCGGACAAAAAACATTCAGTACTTC.

The V call is TRBV15, the J call TRBJ1-3; possible D gene TRBD1, 6 bases. The CDR3 has 17 amino acids. Per germline, CDR1 LNHNV and CDR2 YYDKDF (reference sequence). Deletions cut 3 bases from V and 7 bases from J, with 22 bases between. For the CDR3, the DNA is TGTGCCACCAGCAGTCGGAGAGAACGGGACACCGTGAACACCATATATTTT. As protein: CATSSRRERDTVNTIYF.

The V call is TRBV5-6, the J call TRBJ2-7; 8 bases map to TRBD2. The CDR3 totals 14 residues. The V gene's germline CDR1 is SGHDT and CDR2 YYEEEE. The J segment lost 7 bases and the V segment lost 5 bases, leaving 11 bases of the junction unmatched. The CDR3: CASSPRGGPGEQYF. The CDR3 nucleotides are TGTGCCAGCAGTCCCCGGGGGGGGCCGGGGGAGCAGTACTTC.

The chain joins TRBV7-9 to TRBJ1-2, with D unclear. Trimming stripped 3 bases from V and 6 bases from J, with 11 bases between. The CDR3 consists of 13 residues. CDR1 is SEHNR, CDR2 FQNEAQ, per germline (reference sequence). CDR3 region: CASSFYEDNGYTF. CDR3 DNA sequence: TGTGCCAGCAGCTTTTACGAAGACAATGGCTACACCTTC. Full variable domain (rest looked up from reference TRBV7-9 and TRBJ1-2): DTGVSQNPRHKITKRGQNVTFRCDPISEHNRLYWYRQTLGQGPEFLTYFQNEAQLEKSRLLSDRFSAERPKGSFSTLEIQRTEQGDSAMYLCASSFYEDNGYTFGSGTRLTVV.

The chain employs TRBV7-9 and TRBJ1-6; TRBD1 agrees at 10 bases. V lost 5 bases to trimming and J lost 10 bases; unmatched junction nucleotides: 14. CDR1 SEHNR and CDR2 FQNEAQ come from the germline V gene (reference sequence). This CDR3 is 17 amino acids long. Here the CDR3 reads CASSGSRDRGLLSPLHF. The CDR3 coding sequence is TGTGCCAGCAGCGGCTCCCGGGACAGGGGTTTGTTGTCACCCCTCCACTTT.

J is TRBJ2-5 and V is TRBV5-6, with TRBD1 matching over 9 bases. Matching the DNA end better, TRBJ2-7 makes the J call doubtful. The CDR3 is 15 residues long. CDR1 SGHDT and CDR2 YYEEEE come from the germline V gene. The CDR3 is CASSKLQGATYEQYF. The CDR3 DNA is TGTGCCAGCAGCAAGCTACAGGGGGCCACCTACGAGCAGTACTTC.

The chain joins TRBV7-3 to TRBJ2-3, with 10 nucleotides matching TRBD1. Germline-derived CDR1 and CDR2 are SGHTA and FQGTGA. The J segment lost 5 bases and the V segment lost 2 bases, leaving 7 bases of the junction unmatched. The CDR3 loop spans 16 amino acids. For the CDR3, the DNA is TGTGCCAGCAGCTTACTAGGGGACAGGGGCATAGATACGCAGTATTTT. It yields the protein CASSLLGDRGIDTQYF.

The chain uses TRBV5-1 and TRBJ1-2; 10 nucleotides line up with TRBD1. Germline V gives CDR1 SGHRS, CDR2 YFSETQ. Trimming removed 0 bases from V and 6 bases from J; junction bases left unmatched: 5. This CDR3 region has 15 residues. The DNA of the CDR3 is TGCGCCAGCAGCTTGGAGGGACAGGGGTTCAATGGCTACACCTTC. It codes for CASSLEGQGFNGYTF.